These 24 T cell receptor beta chains were sequenced from one sample in a study of shared clonotypes between healthy human individuals. Naive CD8 cells comprised CD45RO-negative, CCR7-positively selected cells, excluding terminally differentiated effector memory CD45RA+ cells. The protocol was immunoSEQ multiplex PCR, while the TCRdb copy is restricted to in-frame clones and leaves out a portion. This table holds some 2,100,000 clones, 85% to 95% found once. The sample taken for sequencing was naive CD8+ T cells from PBMCs. The receptors were sampled from a man aged 18-30 years in good health. Some clones in this sample may be carry-over from other donors' samples.

This chain connects TRBV19 to TRBJ2-7; D ambiguous. V lost 5 bases to trimming and J lost 3 bases, with 17 bases between them. Germline lookup yields CDR1 LNHDA and CDR2 SQIVND (reference sequence). The CDR3 has 15 residues. The CDR3 DNA is TGTGCCAGTAGTCCCCGTTGGACGACAAGCTACGAGCAGTACTTC. Residues: CASSPRWTTSYEQYF.

The chain joins TRBV19 to TRBJ2-2; possibly TRBD1 for D (5 bases). From germline, CDR1 is LNHDA and CDR2 SQIVND (reference sequence). Trimming took 5 bases from V and 2 from J, leaving 15 bases between them. This CDR3 comprises 16 residues. CDR3 amino acids: CASSPRDSPNTGELFF. Written as DNA, the CDR3 is TGTGCCAGTAGTCCACGAGACAGCCCAAACACCGGGGAGCTGTTTTTT.

The V gene is TRBV9, the J gene TRBJ1-3; 8 bases are shared with TRBD1. J lost 2 bases, V lost 0 bases, and 1 base had no gene match. Germline V lookup: CDR1 SGDLS, CDR2 YYNGEE. The CDR3 consists of 15 residues. The CDR3 protein is CASSVADRAGNTIYF. The CDR3 DNA reads TGTGCCAGCAGCGTAGCGGACAGGGCTGGAAACACCATATATTTT.

This chain uses TRBV27 with TRBJ2-7; D remains ambiguous. This CDR3 has 14 residues. Germline V gives CDR1 MNHEY, CDR2 SMNVEV (reference sequence). V lost 5 bases and J lost 0, with 11 bases in between. This CDR3 is CASSGSQSSYEQYF. The DNA for the CDR3 is TGTGCCAGCAGTGGTTCCCAAAGCTCCTACGAGCAGTACTTC.

The chain has TRBV28 and TRBJ2-7; 9 bases line up with TRBD2. CDR3 length: 17 amino acids. Germline CDR1 and CDR2: MDHEN and SYDVKM. V lost 3 bases and J lost 1; bases outside the gene matches: 10. This CDR3 is CASSFPLVLAGSYEQYF. The DNA of the CDR3 is TGTGCCAGCAGTTTCCCACTGGTTCTAGCGGGGTCCTACGAGCAGTACTTC.

The V and J genes are TRBV15 and TRBJ2-7; possible D gene TRBD1, 6 bases. Trimming removed 2 bases from V and 5 bases from J, with 19 bases in between. The CDR3 runs 16 residues. The V gene's germline CDR1 is LNHNV and CDR2 YYDKDF (reference sequence). The CDR3 loop reads CATSRTRGSNVDEQYF. CDR3 nucleotides: TGTGCCACCAGCAGAACGAGGGGGTCAAATGTGGACGAGCAGTACTTC.

The chain joins TRBV30 to TRBJ2-1; no firm D call. The ends were cut back, 7 bases at V and 6 bases at J, with 13 bases in the middle. The CDR3 is made up of 12 amino acids. Germline V gene data show CDR1 as GTSNPN and CDR2 as SVGIG (reference sequence). Written as DNA, the CDR3 is TGTGCCTACTTTTCCCAATCCAATGAGCAGTTCTTC. Its protein is CAYFSQSNEQFF.

The CDR3 is CAWTHWDISNKYGANVLTF. CDR3 DNA sequence: TGTGCCTGGACTCACTGGGACATCTCAAATAAGTATGGGGCCAACGTCCTGACTTTC. V usage is TRBV30 and J usage is TRBJ2-6; D is possibly TRBD1 (6 bases). With 4 bases removed from V and 3 bases from J, the gap between germline ends came to 25 bases. The germline CDR1 and CDR2 sequences are GTSNPN and SVGIG (reference sequence). This CDR3 has 19 amino acids.

This clone was picked up one time. The chain has TRBV7-6 and TRBJ1-1; 10 nucleotides align to TRBD1. Germline V CDR1 and CDR2: SGHVS, FNYEAQ. V lost 3 bases and J lost 5; bases outside the gene matches: 0. The CDR3 sequence is 13 residues long. The CDR3 loop is CASSLGQGTEAFF. DNA of the CDR3: TGTGCCAGCAGCTTGGGACAGGGGACTGAAGCTTTCTTT.

The chain has TRBV5-4 and TRBJ2-7; tentative D call: TRBD1 (6 bases). The CDR3 consists of 14 residues. Trimming left V 2 bases short and J 2 bases short, with 11 bases between. Germline V gene lookup returns CDR1 SGHNT and CDR2 YYREEE (reference sequence). In nucleotides, the CDR3 is TGTGCCAGCAGCTTCCGGGACATTACCTACGAGCAGTACTTC. Its translation is CASSFRDITYEQYF.

The V call is TRBV28, the J call TRBJ2-1; no clear D gene. V was pared by 3 bases and J by 4 bases, with 13 bases between. Per germline, CDR1 MDHEN and CDR2 SYDVKM. This CDR3 is built from 15 residues. The chain's CDR3 is CASSFPLTVYNEQFF. CDR3 bases: TGTGCCAGCAGTTTCCCCCTCACGGTGTACAATGAGCAGTTCTTC.

V usage is TRBV7-8 and J usage is TRBJ2-7, with TRBD2 as a possible D gene (5 bases). Germline V gene data show CDR1 as SGHVS and CDR2 as FQNEAQ. The CDR3 contains 13 residues. V gave up 1 base and J gave up 1 base, with 5 bases separating them. CDR3 protein: CASSLERSYEQYF. CDR3 DNA: TGTGCCAGCAGCTTAGAGCGGTCCTACGAGCAGTACTTC.

This clone was counted a single time. The genes are TRBV19 and TRBJ1-1; no clear D. Trimming cost V 3 bases and J 2 bases, with 7 bases left between them. The CDR3 totals 13 residues. Germline CDR1 LNHDA, CDR2 SQIVND (reference sequence). The CDR3 reads CASSILYNTEAFF. The CDR3 DNA sequence: TGTGCCAGTAGTATTCTTTACAACACTGAAGCTTTCTTT.

Only one count was recorded for this clone. The chain uses TRBV11-1 and TRBJ2-2; tentatively, D is TRBD1 (5 bases). The CDR3 has 14 amino acids. Germline-derived CDR1 and CDR2 are SGHAT and FQDESV (reference sequence). Trimming stripped 3 bases from V and 5 bases from J, with 10 bases between. For the CDR3, the DNA is TGTGCCAGCAGCTTCAGGGATCCGACCGGGGAGCTGTTTTTT. Amino acids: CASSFRDPTGELFF.

The table lists this clone with a count of one. The chain joins TRBV27 to TRBJ2-1, with TRBD1 as a possible D gene (5 bases). The V gene lost 0 bases and the J gene lost 8 bases, with 14 bases spanning the gap. The CDR3 runs 15 residues. CDR1 is MNHEY, CDR2 SMNVEV, per germline (reference sequence). CDR3 coding DNA: TGTGCCAGCAGTTTATCGGCAGGGATCATCGATGAGCAGTTCTTC. Translating gives CASSLSAGIIDEQFF.

The J gene is TRBJ2-1, the V gene TRBV9; TRBD1 might be the D (5 bases). Germline V gene sequence: CDR1 SGDLS, CDR2 YYNGEE. The CDR3 loop spans 16 amino acids. V was shortened by 4 bases and J by 1 base, with 15 bases between the two germline ends. This chain's CDR3 is CASSPWGSQSYNEQFF. CDR3 bases: TGTGCCAGCAGCCCCTGGGGCAGCCAATCCTACAATGAGCAGTTCTTC.

Points on this clone: At one of its ends the junction is not consistent with the germline gene, which may arise from a read error. The CDR3 DNA follows: TGTGCCAGCAGTTTTGGGCAGGGACCCTACAAGCAGTACTTC. As protein: CASSFGQGPYKQYF. This chain links TRBV27 with TRBJ2-7, with D perhaps assigned TRBD1 or TRBD2 (5 bases each). CDR3 length: 14 residues. Germline values: CDR1 MNHEY, CDR2 SMNVEV (reference sequence).

The V and J genes are TRBV15 and TRBJ2-1; a possible D gene is TRBD2 (6 bases). V was shortened by 5 bases and J by 1 base, with 15 bases between the two germline ends. The germline CDR1 and CDR2 sequences are LNHNV and YYDKDF (reference sequence). The CDR3 runs 16 residues. CDR3 sequence: CATSGDTGVSYNEQFF. In DNA, the CDR3 is TGTGCCACCAGCGGCGATACGGGAGTTTCCTACAATGAGCAGTTCTTC.

The CDR3 sequence is CASNHGGADYEQYF. The CDR3 coding sequence is TGTGCCAGCAACCACGGGGGGGCGGACTACGAGCAGTACTTC. The J gene is TRBJ2-7, the V gene TRBV2; 8 nucleotides match TRBD2. V trimming: 7 bases; J trimming: 3 bases; junction bases outside the gene matches: 8. The CDR3 spans 14 residues. Germline V gene data show CDR1 as SNHLY and CDR2 as FYNNEI. Full variable domain (missing parts from reference TRBV2 and TRBJ2-7): EPEVTQTPSHQVTQMGQEVILRCVPISNHLYFYWYRQILGQKVEFLVSFYNNEISEKSEIFDDQFSVERPDGSNFTLKIRSTKLEDSAMYFCASNHGGADYEQYFGPGTRLTVT.

The CDR3 coding sequence is TGTGCCAGCAGCTCTCGACAGGGGTGGACCGGGGAGCTGTTTTTT. It translates to CASSSRQGWTGELFF. The chain combines TRBV7-3 with TRBJ2-2, with 8 bases matching TRBD1. The CDR3 extends over 15 amino acids. The V gene's germline CDR1 is SGHTA and CDR2 FQGTGA. The ends lost 4 bases at V and 5 bases at J; junction bases unmatched: 6. The entire variable domain, with the rest obtained from reference TRBV7-3 and TRBJ2-2, is as follows: GAGVSQTPSNKVTEKGKYVELRCDPISGHTALYWYRQSLGQGPEFLIYFQGTGAADDSGLPNDRFFAVRPEGSVSTLKIQRTERGDSAVYLCASSSRQGWTGELFFGEGSRLTVL.

V is TRBV27 and J is TRBJ2-7; D is perhaps TRBD2 (6 bases). Germline CDR1 is MNHEY and CDR2 is SMNVEV (reference sequence). V was cut by 4 bases and J by 4 bases, with 17 bases left in between. This CDR3 contains 15 residues. The DNA of the CDR3 is TGTGCCAGCAGTTCGGGACTGCTGGGGTTTTACGAGCAGTACTTC. It codes for CASSSGLLGFYEQYF.

The CDR3 protein is CASSLDGTSVSYEQYF. For the CDR3, the DNA is TGTGCCAGCAGTTTAGACGGGACTAGCGTCTCCTACGAGCAGTACTTC. This chain joins TRBV27 and TRBJ2-7, with TRBD2 matching over 10 bases. In germline, CDR1 is MNHEY, CDR2 SMNVEV (reference sequence). The length of the CDR3 is 16 residues. V gave up 2 bases and J gave up 0 bases; unmatched junction bases: 4.

The rearrangement joins TRBV2 to TRBJ2-7; D is ambiguous. The CDR3 has 14 residues. Deletions cut 6 bases from V and 0 bases from J, with 12 bases between. Per the germline V gene, CDR1 is SNHLY and CDR2 is FYNNEI. This chain's CDR3 is CASRAIQNSYEQYF. The CDR3 region has the DNA TGTGCCAGCAGGGCTATACAGAACTCCTACGAGCAGTACTTC.

The J gene is TRBJ2-1, the V gene TRBV7-3, with D unclear. Trimming pared 7 bases from V and 12 bases from J, leaving 7 bases between. This CDR3 is built from 9 residues. CDR1 is SGHTA, CDR2 FQGTGA, per germline. The CDR3 protein is CASTQRQFF. The CDR3 bases are TGTGCCAGCACCCAGAGGCAGTTCTTC. Together with reference TRBV7-3 and TRBJ2-1, the CDR3 gives the full variable domain: GAGVSQTPSNKVTEKGKYVELRCDPISGHTALYWYRQSLGQGPEFLIYFQGTGAADDSGLPNDRFFAVRPEGSVSTLKIQRTERGDSAVYLCASTQRQFFGPGTRLTVL.